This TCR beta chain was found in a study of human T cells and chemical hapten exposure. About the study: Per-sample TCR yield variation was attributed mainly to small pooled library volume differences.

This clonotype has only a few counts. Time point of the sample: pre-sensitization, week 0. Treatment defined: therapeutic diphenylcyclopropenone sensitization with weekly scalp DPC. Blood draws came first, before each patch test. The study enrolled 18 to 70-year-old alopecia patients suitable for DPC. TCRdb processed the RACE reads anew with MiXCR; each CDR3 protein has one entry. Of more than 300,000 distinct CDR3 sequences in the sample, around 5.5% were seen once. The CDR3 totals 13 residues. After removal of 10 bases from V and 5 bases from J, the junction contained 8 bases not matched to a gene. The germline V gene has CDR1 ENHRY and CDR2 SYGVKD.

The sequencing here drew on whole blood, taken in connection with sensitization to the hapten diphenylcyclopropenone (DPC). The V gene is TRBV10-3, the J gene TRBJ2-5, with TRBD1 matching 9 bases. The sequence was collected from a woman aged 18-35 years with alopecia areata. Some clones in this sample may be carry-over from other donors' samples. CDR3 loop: CANRDRESETQYF. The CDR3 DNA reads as TGTGCCAACCGGGACAGGGAATCCGAGACCCAGTACTTC.